This T cell receptor beta chain was found in a study of control samples from healthy donors and cancer patients. Sequenced by immunoSEQ multiplex PCR; TCRdb stores in-frame clones only, minus some. There are 96,000 or so clones in the sample; 85% to 95% occur only once, and approximately 8% lies in the top ten. This clone was picked up one time. The CDR3 length is 13 residues. The germline V gene encodes CDR1 SGHVS and CDR2 FQNEAQ. V lost 6 bases and J lost 5, with 14 bases in between. This clonotype was sampled from a man between 18 and 35 years old in good health. V gene TRBV7-8 combines with J gene TRBJ2-7; D could derive from TRBD1 or TRBD2 (5 bases each). The sequenced sample was blood. This CDR3 is CASRPGTSDEQYF. CDR3 DNA sequence: TGTGCCAGCAGACCCGGGACCTCGGACGAGCAGTACTTC.